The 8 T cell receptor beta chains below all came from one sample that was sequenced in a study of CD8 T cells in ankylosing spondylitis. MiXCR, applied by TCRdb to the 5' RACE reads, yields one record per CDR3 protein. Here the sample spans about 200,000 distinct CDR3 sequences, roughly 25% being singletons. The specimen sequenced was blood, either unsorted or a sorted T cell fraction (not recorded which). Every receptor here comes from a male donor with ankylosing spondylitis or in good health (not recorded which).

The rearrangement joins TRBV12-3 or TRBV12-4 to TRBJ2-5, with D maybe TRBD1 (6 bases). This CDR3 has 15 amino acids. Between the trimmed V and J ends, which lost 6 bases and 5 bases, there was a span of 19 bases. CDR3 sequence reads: CASSNRESVSETQYF. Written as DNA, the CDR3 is TGTGCCAGCAGCAACAGGGAATCGGTTTCGGAGACCCAGTACTTC.

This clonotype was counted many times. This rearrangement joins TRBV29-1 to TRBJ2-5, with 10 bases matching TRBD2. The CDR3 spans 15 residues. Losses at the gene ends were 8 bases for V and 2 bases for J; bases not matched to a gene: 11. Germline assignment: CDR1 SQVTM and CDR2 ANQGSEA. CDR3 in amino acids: CSIRTSGTRQETQYF. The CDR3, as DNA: TGCAGCATCCGGACTAGCGGAACTAGACAAGAGACCCAGTACTTC.

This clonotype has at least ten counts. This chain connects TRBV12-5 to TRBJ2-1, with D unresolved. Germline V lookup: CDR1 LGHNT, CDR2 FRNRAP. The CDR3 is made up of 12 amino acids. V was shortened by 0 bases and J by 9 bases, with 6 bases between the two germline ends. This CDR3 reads CASGLVLTEQFF. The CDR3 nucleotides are TGTGCTAGTGGTTTGGTCCTAACTGAGCAGTTCTTC.

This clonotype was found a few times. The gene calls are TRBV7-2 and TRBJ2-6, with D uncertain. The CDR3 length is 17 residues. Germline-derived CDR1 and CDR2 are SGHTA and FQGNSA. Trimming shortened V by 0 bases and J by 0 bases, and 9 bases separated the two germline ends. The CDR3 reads CASSLALGTSGANVLTF. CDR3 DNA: TGTGCCAGCAGCTTAGCTCTTGGAACCTCTGGGGCCAACGTCCTGACTTTC.

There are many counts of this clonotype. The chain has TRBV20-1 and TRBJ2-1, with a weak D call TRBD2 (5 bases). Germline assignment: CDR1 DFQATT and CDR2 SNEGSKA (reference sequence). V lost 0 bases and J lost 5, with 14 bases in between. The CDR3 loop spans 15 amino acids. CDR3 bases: TGCAGTGCTAGAGAAATTCGACTATCTAACAATGAGCAGTTCTTC. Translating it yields CSAREIRLSNNEQFF.

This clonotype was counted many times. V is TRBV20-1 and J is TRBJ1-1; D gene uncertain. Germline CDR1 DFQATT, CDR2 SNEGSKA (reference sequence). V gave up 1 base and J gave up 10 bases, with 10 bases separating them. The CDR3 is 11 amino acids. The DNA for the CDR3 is TGCAGTGCTAGAGTATCTGGGAGAGCTTTCTTT. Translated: CSARVSGRAFF.

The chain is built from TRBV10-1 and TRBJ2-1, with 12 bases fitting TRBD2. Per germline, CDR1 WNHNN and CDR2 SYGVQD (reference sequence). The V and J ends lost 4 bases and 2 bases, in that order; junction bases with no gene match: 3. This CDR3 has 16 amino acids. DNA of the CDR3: TGCGCCAGCAGTGGTGGACTAGCGGGACCCTACAATGAGCAGTTCTTC. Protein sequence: CASSGGLAGPYNEQFF.

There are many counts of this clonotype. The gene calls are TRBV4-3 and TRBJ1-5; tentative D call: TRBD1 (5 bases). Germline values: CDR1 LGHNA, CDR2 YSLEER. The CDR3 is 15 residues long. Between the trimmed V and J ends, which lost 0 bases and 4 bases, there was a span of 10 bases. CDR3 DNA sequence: TGCGCCAGCAGCCAAGATTTCTGGGGGAATCAGCCCCAGCATTTT. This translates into CASSQDFWGNQPQHF.